Listed below are T cell receptor beta chains from one sample, sequenced in a study of blood T cells in healthy people across ages. MiXCR, run by TCRdb on the 5' RACE reads, gives a single entry per CDR3 protein. The sample records hundreds of thousands of distinct CDR3 sequences, less than 35% being singletons. The sequencing input was blood. These receptors all stem from a woman older than 75 in good health. CDR3s include the opening cysteine and the closing phenylalanine or tryptophan. Each record gives: CDR3 DNA, CDR3 protein, clone size, V gene, J gene, D gene. The D gene is left open where the match is weak. A row's size may be missing; if present it is once, few, many or a size class.

TGTGCCAGCAGTTTCTTCTGGAGCGAGCAGTACTTC	CASSFFWSEQYF	-	TRBV28	TRBJ2-7	-
TGTGCCAGCAGCTCCGTAGCGGGGCGGGGGGGCCGGCTTGAGCAGTTCTTC	CASSSVAGRGGRLEQFF	few	TRBV7-2	TRBJ2-1	TRBD2
TGTGCCAGCAGCTTGGCGGGACATTTAAATGAAAAACTGTTTTTT	CASSLAGHLNEKLFF	many	TRBV5-8	TRBJ1-4	-
TGTGCCTGGAAATACTTAACTAATTCACCCCTCCACTTT	CAWKYLTNSPLHF	many	TRBV30	TRBJ1-6	-
TGTGCCAGCAGTTACTCATGGACAGGGGCCGGGGCCAACGTCCTGACTTTC	CASSYSWTGAGANVLTF	many	TRBV6-5	TRBJ2-6	TRBD1
TGCAGTGCTAGACCCAGCGGGAGAATCATGGGTGAGCAGTTCTTC	CSARPSGRIMGEQFF	-	TRBV20-1	TRBJ2-1	TRBD2
TGTGCCAGCAGCGCAGTGGGGGGACTCATGAACACTGAAGCTTTCTTT	CASSAVGGLMNTEAFF	few	TRBV7-9	TRBJ1-1	-
TGCGCCAGCAGCGGGGCCGAGGGTACGATCGGGGAGCTGTTTTTT	CASSGAEGTIGELFF	-	TRBV4-1	TRBJ2-2	-
TGCAGTGCTAGAAAAACTAGCGTTACCGGGGAGCTGTTTTTT	CSARKTSVTGELFF	many	TRBV20-1	TRBJ2-2	TRBD2
TGTGCCAGCAACACGAGACAGGGGAGTCCGACCGGGGAGCTGTTTTTT	CASNTRQGSPTGELFF	-	TRBV12-3/TRBV12-4	TRBJ2-2	TRBD1
TGTGCCACCAGCACCCGTGGGAGGGTTGAAGCTTTCTTT	CATSTRGRVEAFF	many	TRBV15	TRBJ1-1	-
TGCAGCGTTGAAGGGATGGCAGATACGCAGTATTTT	CSVEGMADTQYF	many	TRBV29-1	TRBJ2-3	-
TGTGCCAACCGGACAGGGATGTTCGAAAACATTCAGTACTTC	CANRTGMFENIQYF	-	TRBV27	TRBJ2-4	TRBD1
TGCGCCAGCAGCTTGGGACAGGGTGGTATCTACGAGCAGTACTTC	CASSLGQGGIYEQYF	-	TRBV5-1	TRBJ2-7	TRBD1
TGTGCCAGCAGTCCTCAACAGGGGTCCCCTGGGGCCAACGTCCTGACTTTC	CASSPQQGSPGANVLTF	many	TRBV6-6	TRBJ2-6	TRBD1
TGCAGTGCTAGATCAGCCCAGCTAGCCAAAAACATTCAGTACTTC	CSARSAQLAKNIQYF	-	TRBV20-1	TRBJ2-4	-
TGCGCCAGCCGCGGGACAGGCATGAACACTGAAGCTTTCTTT	CASRGTGMNTEAFF	-	TRBV5-1	TRBJ1-1	TRBD1
TGTGCCAGCAGCCGGGGACTAGGGCAAGAGACCCAGTACTTC	CASSRGLGQETQYF	-	TRBV14	TRBJ2-5	TRBD2
TGCGCCAGCAGCTTCGAGGGTAGGGTGAACACTGAAGCTTTCTTT	CASSFEGRVNTEAFF	-	TRBV5-1	TRBJ1-1	-
TGTGCCAGCAGACCGCCTACTAGCGGGGATTCGAACAATGAGCAGTTCTTC	CASRPPTSGDSNNEQFF	many	TRBV2	TRBJ2-1	TRBD2
TGTGCCGGCAGCTTTCGTCCGGACACAGATACGCAGTATTTT	CAGSFRPDTDTQYF	-	TRBV9	TRBJ2-3	-
TGTGCCAGCAGTCAGGAGGGATACGCTTTCTTT	CASSQEGYAFF	-	TRBV3-1	TRBJ1-1	-